Listed below are T cell receptor beta chains from one sample, sequenced in a study of blood T cell repertoires in COVID-19. Sequenced by immunoSEQ multiplex PCR; TCRdb stores in-frame clones only, minus some. The sample shows about 100,000 clones, over 80% of them seen only once. Sequenced sample: peripheral blood. The receptors originated from a man aged 50-59 years with active or convalescent COVID-19. Each CDR3 is given with its conserved first and last residue. The order of the fields is clone size, D gene, J gene, V gene, CDR3 protein, CDR3 DNA. The D gene is left open where the match is weak. Clone size is not always given. Where it is, it says once, few, many or a class for expanded clones.

size: .
D: .
J: TRBJ2-7
V: TRBV27
CDR3: CASSFQAGRSYEQYF
DNA: TGTGCCAGCAGTTTCCAGGCGGGACGGAGTTACGAGCAGTACTTC

size: .
D: .
J: TRBJ2-2
V: TRBV30
CDR3: CAWSHLPSRGELFF
DNA: TGTGCCTGGAGTCATCTCCCCTCTAGGGGGGAGCTGTTTTTT

size: .
D: TRBD2
J: TRBJ2-3
V: TRBV2
CDR3: CASQRWTSGRHTDTQYF
DNA: TGTGCCAGTCAGAGATGGACTAGCGGGAGACACACAGATACGCAGTATTTT

size: .
D: .
J: TRBJ2-2
V: TRBV5-1
CDR3: CASSLFAGSGGELFF
DNA: TGCGCCAGCAGCTTGTTTGCGGGGTCGGGCGGGGAGCTGTTTTTT

size: .
D: .
J: TRBJ1-5
V: TRBV24-1
CDR3: CATSDFVSGQPQHF
DNA: TGTGCCACCAGTGATTTTGTGTCGGGGCAGCCCCAGCATTTT

size: .
D: .
J: TRBJ1-5
V: TRBV28
CDR3: CASSPSQVGNQPQHF
DNA: TGTGCCAGCAGTCCCTCACAGGTAGGCAATCAGCCCCAGCATTTT

size: .
D: .
J: TRBJ1-4
V: TRBV5-1
CDR3: CASSLYGQQNEKLFF
DNA: TGCGCCAGCAGCTTATATGGACAGCAGAATGAAAAACTGTTTTTT

size: .
D: TRBD1
J: TRBJ2-3
V: TRBV7-3
CDR3: CASSPGTVSSADTQYF
DNA: TGTGCCAGCAGCCCGGGGACAGTGAGTAGCGCAGATACGCAGTATTTT

size: .
D: .
J: TRBJ1-3
V: TRBV19
CDR3: CASSLRDLGNTIYF
DNA: TGTGCCAGTAGTCTCCGGGACTTGGGGAACACCATATATTTT

size: once
D: .
J: TRBJ2-1
V: TRBV5-1
CDR3: CASSLAGQAYNEQFF
DNA: TGCGCCAGCAGCTTAGCGGGCCAGGCCTACAATGAGCAGTTCTTC

size: .
D: .
J: TRBJ2-1
V: TRBV27
CDR3: CASSRRELDVAFF
DNA: TGTGCCAGCAGCAGGAGGGAGCTTGACGTGGCGTTCTTC

size: .
D: .
J: TRBJ2-1
V: TRBV2
CDR3: CASKLAGFPEQFF
DNA: TGTGCCAGCAAACTAGCAGGGTTCCCTGAGCAGTTCTTC

size: .
D: .
J: TRBJ1-2
V: TRBV30
CDR3: CAWSPDRGGYTF
DNA: TGTGCCTGGAGCCCGGACCGGGGTGGCTACACCTTC

size: .
D: .
J: TRBJ2-6
V: TRBV9
CDR3: CASSPGSSGANVLTF
DNA: TGTGCCAGCAGCCCCGGGAGCTCTGGGGCCAACGTCCTGACTTTC

size: .
D: TRBD2
J: TRBJ2-1
V: TRBV11-3
CDR3: CASSLGSLGGSSAFNEQFF
DNA: TGTGCCAGCAGCTTAGGAAGTCTCGGGGGGAGTTCCGCCTTCAATGAGCAGTTCTTC

size: .
D: TRBD1
J: TRBJ2-5
V: TRBV11-3
CDR3: CASSLDGNRGQETQYF
DNA: TGTGCCAGCAGCTTAGATGGGAACAGGGGCCAAGAGACCCAGTACTTC

size: once
D: .
J: TRBJ1-1
V: TRBV4-2
CDR3: CASSQAGRDGDTEAFF
DNA: TGTGCCAGCAGCCAAGCGGGGAGGGACGGGGACACTGAAGCTTTCTTT

size: .
D: .
J: TRBJ1-1
V: TRBV7-2
CDR3: CASSLEEMGEAFF
DNA: TGTGCCAGCAGCTTAGAGGAGATGGGTGAAGCTTTCTTT

size: .
D: .
J: TRBJ2-5
V: TRBV5-4
CDR3: CASSLDSRETQYF
DNA: TGTGCCAGCAGCTTGGACTCCCGAGAGACCCAGTACTTC

size: once
D: .
J: TRBJ2-7
V: TRBV5-4
CDR3: CASSLTGEEYEQYF
DNA: TGTGCCAGCAGCTTGACAGGGGAGGAATACGAGCAGTACTTC

size: .
D: TRBD1
J: TRBJ1-2
V: TRBV2
CDR3: CASKPGQGAGYGYTF
DNA: TGTGCCAGCAAGCCTGGACAGGGGGCAGGCTATGGCTACACCTTC

size: .
D: TRBD1
J: TRBJ2-7
V: TRBV5-5
CDR3: CASLRDRNAYEQYF
DNA: TGTGCCAGCTTACGGGACAGAAACGCCTACGAGCAGTACTTC

size: .
D: TRBD1
J: TRBJ1-2
V: TRBV6-5
CDR3: CASRLRGGDNYGYTF
DNA: TGTGCCAGCAGATTGAGAGGGGGCGACAACTATGGCTACACCTTC

size: .
D: TRBD1
J: TRBJ2-7
V: TRBV5-1
CDR3: CASSSGTVNYEQYF
DNA: TGCGCCAGCAGCTCCGGGACAGTGAACTACGAGCAGTACTTC

size: .
D: TRBD1
J: TRBJ1-1
V: TRBV6-6
CDR3: CASYKGIQGALGAIF
DNA: TGTGCCAGCTATAAGGGGATTCAGGGGGCCCTTGGGGCCATCTTT

size: .
D: TRBD2
J: TRBJ2-1
V: TRBV11-1
CDR3: CASSLLRTSGFTEQFF
DNA: TGTGCCAGCAGCTTATTGAGGACTAGCGGGTTTACTGAGCAGTTCTTC

size: .
D: .
J: TRBJ2-4
V: TRBV19
CDR3: CASSPSRRDGIQYF
DNA: TGTGCCAGTAGCCCAAGTAGGAGGGACGGCATTCAGTACTTC

size: .
D: .
J: TRBJ2-7
V: TRBV5-1
CDR3: CASTIGSGTYEQYF
DNA: TGCGCCAGCACCATTGGGTCGGGAACCTACGAGCAGTACTTC

size: .
D: TRBD2
J: TRBJ2-1
V: TRBV24-1
CDR3: CATTSGRAVNEQFF
DNA: TGTGCCACGACAAGCGGGAGGGCCGTCAATGAGCAGTTCTTC

size: .
D: .
J: TRBJ1-4
V: TRBV11-2
CDR3: CASSSKSPGFLETEKLFF
DNA: TGTGCCAGCAGCTCAAAGAGCCCGGGGTTTTTGGAAACTGAAAAACTGTTTTTT

size: .
D: TRBD1
J: TRBJ2-5
V: TRBV5-1
CDR3: CASAERTGQETQYF
DNA: TGCGCCAGCGCCGAACGGACAGGGCAAGAGACCCAGTACTTC

size: .
D: .
J: TRBJ1-1
V: TRBV28
CDR3: CASSLYTVLNTEAFF
DNA: TGTGCCAGCAGTTTATATACAGTACTGAACACTGAAGCTTTCTTT